These 18 T cell receptor beta chains share one sample of origin, sequenced in a study of graft-versus-host responses after intestinal transplantation. Clones were sequenced by immunoSEQ multiplex PCR, and TCRdb holds only the in-frame ones, with some missing. The table records approximately 38,000 clones, roughly four fifths of them present only once. The source was PBMCs, collected about 1,000 days after transplant. These TCRs come from a human patient who received an intestinal transplant, so some T cells may come from the graft donor.

The chain combines TRBV10-2 with TRBJ2-7; the match to TRBD2 covers 11 bases. J lost 7 bases, V lost 9 bases, and 8 bases had no gene match. Germline V gives CDR1 WSHSY, CDR2 SAAADI. This CDR3 spans 13 amino acids. CDR3 coding DNA: TGCGCCAGTACGACTAGCGGGATGGGGGAGCAGTACTTC. This translates into CASTTSGMGEQYF.

The chain uses TRBV9 and TRBJ2-5; 9 bases line up with TRBD1. Per the germline V gene, CDR1 is SGDLS and CDR2 is YYNGEE. The CDR3 consists of 15 residues. V shed 4 bases, J shed 2 bases, and the junction held 6 bases outside the gene matches. CDR3 residues: CASSPGTGRQETQYF. In DNA, the CDR3 is TGTGCCAGCAGCCCCGGGACAGGGCGACAAGAGACCCAGTACTTC.

In its sample, this clone was seen once. The chain links TRBV19 to TRBJ2-7; 8 nucleotides match TRBD2. V lost 6 bases, J lost 4 bases, and 14 bases stayed unmatched. The V gene's germline CDR1 is LNHDA and CDR2 SQIVND (reference sequence). CDR3 size: 16 residues. The CDR3 reads CASSNPLTSDSYEQYF. In nucleotides, the CDR3 is TGTGCCAGTAGCAACCCGTTGACTAGCGATTCGTACGAGCAGTACTTC.

In its sample, this clone was seen a few times. The chain has TRBV27 and TRBJ2-6, with D unclear. There are 15 residues in the CDR3. Per the germline V gene, CDR1 is MNHEY and CDR2 is SMNVEV (reference sequence). V was cut by 6 bases and J by 2 bases, with 11 bases left in between. The DNA of the CDR3 is TGTGCCAGCAGGGGGTTGGGGACTGGGGCCAACGTCCTGACTTTC. Its protein is CASRGLGTGANVLTF.

A remark on this clone: A much bigger clone sits one base away, suggesting this may be a read error. The sample carries other DNA sequences with the same CDR3. This chain connects TRBV5-4 to TRBJ1-1, with D possibly being TRBD1 (6 bases). CDR1 is SGHNT, CDR2 YYREEE, per germline (reference sequence). The CDR3 is 13 amino acids. As DNA, the CDR3 is TGTGCCAGCAGCTTTGAGGGGGACACTGAGGCTTTCTTT. It is translated as CASSFEGDTEAFF.

The CDR3 DNA sequence: TGTGCCAGCAGACAGGGTCAAAACATTCAGTACTTC. Translating gives CASRQGQNIQYF. The chain is built from TRBV28 and TRBJ2-4, with a weak D call TRBD1 (6 bases). CDR1 is MDHEN and CDR2 is SYDVKM in the germline V gene. V lost 6 bases to trimming and J lost 5 bases, with 8 bases between them. The CDR3 contains 12 residues.

This chain links TRBV19 with TRBJ1-5; 10 bases align to TRBD1. CDR1 and CDR2 (germline): LNHDA, SQIVND (reference sequence). The CDR3 extends over 14 amino acids. The J segment lost 2 bases and the V segment lost 7 bases, leaving 2 bases of the junction unmatched. Written as DNA, the CDR3 is TGTGCCAGTAAGGGGACAGGGGGCAATCAGCCCCAGCATTTT. Residues: CASKGTGGNQPQHF. Full variable domain (outside the CDR3, taken from reference TRBV19 and TRBJ1-5): DGGITQSPKYLFRKEGQNVTLSCEQNLNHDAMYWYRQDPGQGLRLIYYSQIVNDFQKGDIAEGYSVSREKKESFPLTVTSAQKNPTAFYLCASKGTGGNQPQHFGDGTRLSIL.

Worth noting for this clone: This sample includes further DNA sequences coding for the same CDR3. The rearrangement links TRBV7-2 to TRBJ2-1; D is undetermined. V lost 3 bases and J 4 bases, leaving 13 bases between the germline ends. The V gene's germline CDR1 is SGHTA and CDR2 FQGNSA. This CDR3 has 15 amino acids. CDR3 bases: TGTGCCAGCAGCTTGGGGTTCTCCAGTTACAATGAGCAGTTCTTC. Translating gives CASSLGFSSYNEQFF.

The table lists this clone with a count of one. The chain is built from TRBV7-2 and TRBJ2-5, with 9 bases fitting TRBD2. CDR3 size: 15 residues. Germline CDR1 SGHTA, CDR2 FQGNSA. Trimming at V came to 5 bases and at J to 7 bases, leaving 11 bases not matched to a gene. The CDR3 spells CASSRLAGAEGTQYF. Here the CDR3 DNA reads TGTGCCAGCAGCCGATTAGCGGGAGCGGAGGGGACCCAGTACTTC.

V gene TRBV6-1 combines with J gene TRBJ2-7; D remains ambiguous. Germline-derived CDR1 and CDR2 are MNHNS and SASEGT. CDR3 length: 13 amino acids. Trimming took 4 bases from V and 4 from J, leaving 11 bases between them. The CDR3 DNA follows: TGTGCCAGCAGTGGCGCACGTAGATACGAGCAGTACTTC. It is translated as CASSGARRYEQYF.

This chain joins TRBV7-9 and TRBJ2-7; a weak D match, TRBD1 (5 bases). From germline, CDR1 is SEHNR and CDR2 FQNEAQ (reference sequence). The CDR3 runs 12 residues. Trimming shortened V by 6 bases and J by 2 bases, and 8 bases separated the two germline ends. The DNA of the CDR3 is TGTGCCAGCAGTGAGACAGCCTACGAGCAGTACTTC. This translates into CASSETAYEQYF.

This chain connects TRBV30 to TRBJ1-5, with TRBD1 as a possible D gene (6 bases). The germline V gene encodes CDR1 GTSNPN and CDR2 SVGIG (reference sequence). CDR3 length: 16 residues. V gave up 3 bases and J gave up 0 bases, with 15 bases separating them. This CDR3 is CAWSAGTPYSNQPQHF. The CDR3 region has the DNA TGTGCCTGGAGCGCCGGGACACCTTATAGCAATCAGCCCCAGCATTTT. The full variable domain, its missing parts supplied by reference TRBV30 and TRBJ1-5, is SQTIHQWPATLVQPVGSPLSLECTVEGTSNPNLYWYRQAAGRGLQLLFYSVGIGQISSEVPQNLSASRPQDRQFILSSKKLLLSDSGFYLCAWSAGTPYSNQPQHFGDGTRLSIL.

The chain has TRBV11-2 and TRBJ2-1; D possibly uses TRBD1 or TRBD2 (5 bases each). V shed 5 bases and J shed 9 bases, with 14 bases lying between them. CDR1 and CDR2 from the germline V gene are SGHAT and FQNNGV. The CDR3 runs to 13 residues. The CDR3 region is CASSRVGESEQFF. In nucleotides, the CDR3 is TGTGCCAGCAGCCGTGTAGGGGAGAGTGAGCAGTTCTTC.

The chain couples TRBV5-4 to TRBJ2-1, with 9 bases lining up with TRBD2. Germline-derived CDR1 and CDR2 are SGHNT and YYREEE (reference sequence). V dropped 2 bases and J dropped 7; count of bases not matched to a gene: 7. This CDR3 is 15 amino acids long. CDR3 nucleotides: TGTGCCAGCAGCTTACCGGGACTAGCTTGGAATGAGCAGTTCTTC. Translating gives CASSLPGLAWNEQFF.

The CDR3 DNA reads TGTGCCAGCATTCTAAGGGGCTACAAGCAGTACTTC. As protein: CASILRGYKQYF. The gene calls are TRBV6-1 and TRBJ2-5, with a tentative D call TRBD1 (5 bases). The ends were cut back, 7 bases at V and 11 bases at J, with 17 bases in the middle. This CDR3 has 12 residues. Germline V gene data show CDR1 as MNHNS and CDR2 as SASEGT.

This rearrangement joins TRBV30 to TRBJ2-5, with D possibly being TRBD1 (6 bases). Trimming shortened V by 4 bases and J by 5 bases, and 17 bases separated the two germline ends. The CDR3 contains 14 residues. The V gene's germline CDR1 is GTSNPN and CDR2 SVGIG (reference sequence). The CDR3 DNA sequence: TGTGCCTGGAATCGGACAGCCTATTGTGAGACCCAGTACTTC. Residues: CAWNRTAYCETQYF.

Points on this clone: The junction differs from germline at one of its ends, possibly a read error. The chain links TRBV5-6 to TRBJ1-3; the D gene is possibly TRBD1 (5 bases). The CDR3 loop spans 14 amino acids. The germline gives CDR1 SGHDT, CDR2 YYEEEE. CDR3 nucleotides: TGTGCCTGCAGTCCCGGCAGGGCTGGAAACACCATATATTTT. Translating it yields CACSPGRAGNTIYF.

The chain carries TRBV19 and TRBJ1-5; weak D call: TRBD1 (5 bases). The CDR3 has 12 amino acids. V shed 3 bases and J shed 7 bases, with 7 bases lying between them. Germline lookup yields CDR1 LNHDA and CDR2 SQIVND (reference sequence). The CDR3 here is CASSIRGQPQHF. The CDR3 coding sequence is TGTGCCAGTAGTATCCGGGGCCAGCCCCAGCATTTT.